The clone carrying this T cell receptor (beta chain) was found a few times. The antigen is unknown. The data were obtained in a study of T cells after yellow fever vaccination. Study outcomes and limitations: Reappearance after the booster was seen for most primary-vaccination clones, at 95% to 96% CD4 and less than 90% CD8.

The CDR3 extends over 15 amino acids. Germline assignment: CDR1 SGHTA and CDR2 FQGNSA. V lost 5 bases to trimming and J lost 0 bases, with 12 bases between them. TCRdb reanalysed the 5' RACE reads using MiXCR and keeps one entry per CDR3 protein. This table holds about 350,000 distinct CDR3 sequences, around 10% found once. This TCR was recovered from a man between 18 and 35 years old who received the YFV17D yellow fever vaccine. Sequenced here: PBMCs, sampled on the day of the first yellow fever vaccination. This chain uses TRBV7-2 with TRBJ2-3; D is unresolved. In DNA form, the CDR3 reads TGTGCCAGCAGCAACCTAGGCCACAGCACAGATACGCAGTATTTT. Amino acids: CASSNLGHSTDTQYF.